Below, 20 T cell receptor beta chains from the same sample are listed, as sequenced in a study of CD8+ T cells in alopecia areata. RNA, once extracted, was reverse transcribed into cDNA for use as the sequencing template. The assay was immunoSEQ multiplex PCR, and TCRdb's table has in-frame clones only and misses some. The data show about 97,000 clones, with roughly two fifths seen just once and about 1.5% held by the top ten. Source material: CD4+ T cells sorted from blood. The receptors stem from a human donor with alopecia areata.

J is TRBJ2-1 and V is TRBV7-9; D is possibly TRBD1 or TRBD2 (6 bases each). The V gene lost 10 bases and the J gene lost 14 bases, with 18 bases spanning the gap. The germline V gene has CDR1 SEHNR and CDR2 FQNEAQ (reference sequence). The CDR3 runs 11 residues. The CDR3 loop reads CATPTGAGKFF. In nucleotides, the CDR3 is TGTGCCACGCCCACGGGGGCGGGAAAGTTCTTC.

The chain recombines TRBV30 with TRBJ1-5; D gene ambiguous. The CDR3 consists of 13 residues. With 3 bases removed from V and 5 bases from J, the gap between germline ends came to 11 bases. Germline CDR1 GTSNPN, CDR2 SVGIG (reference sequence). The CDR3 DNA sequence: TGTGCCTGGAGGGAGAGGAGGGATCAGCCCCAGCATTTT. Translated: CAWRERRDQPQHF.

This clone was counted only a few times. The J gene is TRBJ2-5, the V gene TRBV29-1, with D unresolved. This CDR3 region has 14 residues. The germline V gene has CDR1 SQVTM and CDR2 ANQGSEA. The V gene lost 3 bases and the J gene lost 1 base, with 12 bases spanning the gap. In DNA, the CDR3 is TGCAGCGTTGAGCTGAGGTCAGGCCAAGAGACCCAGTACTTC. Its protein product is CSVELRSGQETQYF. The full variable domain, its missing parts supplied by reference TRBV29-1 and TRBJ2-5, is SAVISQKPSRDICQRGTSLTIQCQVDSQVTMMFWYRQQPGQSLTLIATANQGSEATYESGFVIDKFPISRPNLTFSTLTVSNMSPEDSSIYLCSVELRSGQETQYFGPGTRLLVL.

The rearrangement uses TRBV5-8 and TRBJ2-3; tentatively, D is TRBD1 (5 bases). Germline loops: CDR1 SGHTS, CDR2 YDEGEE. The CDR3 is 13 amino acids. Trimming shortened V by 7 bases and J by 6 bases, and 15 bases separated the two germline ends. The CDR3 nucleotides are TGTGCCAGCCCGTGGACAAGGTTCGATACGCAGTATTTT. Residues: CASPWTRFDTQYF.

The chain uses TRBV4-1 and TRBJ2-1; maybe TRBD1 (6 bases). The CDR3 extends over 13 amino acids. Per the germline V gene, CDR1 is MGHRA and CDR2 is YSYEKL. Trimming removed 1 base at V and 10 bases at J, with 11 bases between. CDR3 nucleotide sequence: TGCGCCAGCAGCCAAGTTGCAGGGGAGGAGCAGTTCTTC. This gives the protein CASSQVAGEEQFF.

This clone turned up a few times. V is TRBV30 and J is TRBJ2-1; D remains unclear. V was trimmed by 3 bases and J by 8 bases, leaving 14 bases between them. Germline lookup yields CDR1 GTSNPN and CDR2 SVGIG (reference sequence). This CDR3 is built from 13 residues. CDR3 sequence reads: CAWRENHIDEQFF. CDR3 sequence (DNA): TGTGCCTGGAGAGAAAATCACATCGATGAGCAGTTCTTC.

The chain uses TRBV4-1 and TRBJ1-2, with 9 nucleotides matching TRBD1. The trim removed 1 base at V and 5 bases at J, leaving 11 bases unmatched. The V gene's germline CDR1 is MGHRA and CDR2 YSYEKL. This CDR3 is built from 17 residues. DNA for the CDR3: TGCGCCAGCAGCCAAGTCCCTGGGACAGGGCGGAAATATGGCTACACCTTC. This gives the protein CASSQVPGTGRKYGYTF.

The chain employs TRBV28 and TRBJ1-5, with D unresolved. The CDR3 totals 12 residues. Deletions cut 8 bases from V and 4 bases from J, with 9 bases between. Germline assignment: CDR1 MDHEN and CDR2 SYDVKM. The CDR3 loop is CASPSPNQPQHF. CDR3 DNA sequence: TGTGCCAGCCCGTCCCCAAATCAGCCCCAGCATTTT.

This rearrangement joins TRBV4-2 to TRBJ1-5; the D gene is possibly TRBD1 (5 bases). The CDR3 is 16 amino acids. The germline V gene encodes CDR1 LGHNA and CDR2 YNFKEQ. V gave up 0 bases and J gave up 0 bases, with 9 bases separating them. CDR3 sequence reads: CASSQEGTVSNQPQHF. The CDR3 DNA sequence: TGTGCCAGCAGCCAAGAGGGGACGGTTAGCAATCAGCCCCAGCATTTT.

CDR3 sequence (DNA): TGTGCCAGTATTAACAGGCTCAGCGGCTACACCTTC. As protein: CASINRLSGYTF. The rearrangement joins TRBV19 to TRBJ1-2, with D perhaps matching TRBD1 (5 bases). The germline V gene encodes CDR1 LNHDA and CDR2 SQIVND (reference sequence). The CDR3 is 12 residues long. Trimming removed 7 bases from V and 8 bases from J, with 14 bases in between.

This sequence joins TRBV11-2 and TRBJ2-7; no clear D gene. Germline CDR1 and CDR2: SGHAT and FQNNGV. V lost 2 bases and J 5 bases, leaving 13 bases between the germline ends. This CDR3 has 14 amino acids. The CDR3 sequence: CASSLSWSVDEQYF. CDR3 nucleotide sequence: TGTGCCAGCAGCTTAAGTTGGTCGGTCGACGAGCAGTACTTC.

V and J are TRBV20-1 and TRBJ2-3, with D unresolved. This CDR3 has 10 amino acids. Trimming cost V 6 bases and J 5 bases, with 6 bases left between them. Germline CDR1 reads DFQATT; CDR2 reads SNEGSKA (reference sequence). This chain's CDR3 is CSAKRDTQYF. The DNA for the CDR3 is TGCAGTGCCAAGCGAGATACGCAGTATTTT.

The chain carries TRBV30 and TRBJ1-2; weak D call: TRBD1 (5 bases). Trimming took off 2 bases at V and 8 bases at J, with 9 bases between the two ends. The CDR3 is 11 residues long. Germline V gene data show CDR1 as GTSNPN and CDR2 as SVGIG (reference sequence). CDR3 in DNA: TGTGCCTGGAGTCGGGACTCGGGCTACACCTTC. Amino acids: CAWSRDSGYTF.

This clone has a handful of counts. The V and J genes are TRBV29-1 and TRBJ2-2; D is perhaps TRBD1 (5 bases). Trimming removed 7 bases from V and 1 base from J, with 13 bases in between. Germline loops: CDR1 SQVTM, CDR2 ANQGSEA. This CDR3 is 14 amino acids long. The CDR3 bases are TGCAGCGCCCTCGGACAAGAGAACACCGGGGAGCTGTTTTTT. It yields the protein CSALGQENTGELFF.

The V gene is TRBV5-1, the J gene TRBJ2-1, with D possibly being TRBD2 (6 bases). CDR1 is SGHRS and CDR2 is YFSETQ in the germline V gene. Trimming stripped 1 base from V and 3 bases from J, with 11 bases between. CDR3 size: 15 residues. CDR3 sequence (DNA): TGCGCCAGCAGCTTGACGGCGGGAATCTACAATGAGCAGTTCTTC. Its protein product is CASSLTAGIYNEQFF.

This chain uses TRBV27 with TRBJ2-3; TRBD2 agrees at 8 bases. The CDR3 is made up of 15 amino acids. CDR1 is MNHEY and CDR2 is SMNVEV in the germline V gene (reference sequence). J gave up 4 bases and V 8 bases, and 11 bases lay outside the gene matches. The CDR3 nucleotides read TGTGCCAGCGGATCGACTAGCGTCCTCCCAGATACGCAGTATTTT. Translating gives CASGSTSVLPDTQYF.

This clone has a handful of counts. The chain uses TRBV19 and TRBJ1-2; D unclear. Trimming took off 10 bases at V and 5 bases at J, with 17 bases between the two ends. The CDR3 consists of 13 residues. Per the germline V gene, CDR1 is LNHDA and CDR2 is SQIVND (reference sequence). CDR3 in DNA: TGTGCCACGCATGGCCGGGATAGGTATGGCTACACCTTC. Translated: CATHGRDRYGYTF.

This clone was detected only a few times. The rearrangement links TRBV29-1 to TRBJ1-1; D is uncertain. CDR1 and CDR2 from the germline V gene are SQVTM and ANQGSEA. V was clipped by 6 bases and J by 4 bases, with 12 bases between them. The CDR3 contains 12 residues. Here the CDR3 DNA reads TGCAGCGTAGCACACGGTTCCACTGAAGCTTTCTTT. This encodes CSVAHGSTEAFF.

This chain uses TRBV30 with TRBJ2-3; D remains unclear. Germline assignment: CDR1 GTSNPN and CDR2 SVGIG (reference sequence). The ends were cut back, 2 bases at V and 5 bases at J, with 8 bases in the middle. The CDR3 covers 12 residues. The CDR3 bases are TGTGCCTGGAGTAAGGGAATAGATACGCAGTATTTT. It specifies CAWSKGIDTQYF.

The chain links TRBV14 to TRBJ1-2, with 8 bases that match TRBD1. This CDR3 spans 16 amino acids. The V gene's germline CDR1 is SGHDN and CDR2 FVKESK. The V segment lost 4 bases and the J segment 0 bases; nucleotides outside the gene matches: 7. This chain's CDR3 is CASSLKQGAANYGYTF. The CDR3 DNA follows: TGTGCCAGCAGCCTAAAGCAGGGGGCAGCTAACTATGGCTACACCTTC.